This is a list of T cell receptor beta chains from one sample in a study of read filtering for tumor transcriptome and immune sequencing. TCRdb recomputed calls from the reads with MiXCR, one row per CDR3 protein. The table lists approximately 43,000 distinct CDR3 sequences, 13% of them singletons, with approximately 30% in the top ten. The source material was a population of CD138-negative cells sorted from bone marrow. These TCRs come from a donor aged 40 or older with multiple myeloma. Each CDR3 is given with its conserved first and last residue. The D gene is left open where the match is weak. Some rows mark clone size as missing; the rest say once, few, many or name a class of expanded clone.

TRBJ2-1	12	few	TRBV20-1	TRBD2	CSAQRESNEQFF
TRBJ2-1	15	.	TRBV27	.	CASSILVGGLSEQSF
TRBJ2-5	15	many	TRBV7-2	.	CASSLYRDPWETQYF
TRBJ1-4	15	many	TRBV6-6	.	CASSYTRGRDEKLFF
TRBJ2-7	19	many	TRBV30	.	CAWSVGGGQGVYYSYEQYF
TRBJ2-1	13	many	TRBV5-1	.	CASSWSGDNEQFF
TRBJ2-2	15	.	TRBV4-2	TRBD2	CASSQREKNTGELFF
TRBJ2-1	17	medium-sized	TRBV28	TRBD2	CASSPAGDLHGVGEQFF
TRBJ2-7	14	many	TRBV30	.	CAWTRDPSSYEQYF
TRBJ2-7	17	.	TRBV15	TRBD2	CATSRDVRLAGDYEQYF
TRBJ1-1	14	many	TRBV28	.	CASSDGSKNTEAFF